This entry lists 28 T cell receptor beta chains sequenced from one sample in a study of beta chain features in type 1 diabetes listed by TCRdb under 2018. The library relied on the immunoSEQ multiplex PCR assay. The entire isolated RNA was reverse transcribed using the High Capacity cDNA Reverse Transcription Kit, and thus expressed TCRB transcripts were sequenced. What TCRdb holds here is the immuneACCESS table cut down to in-frame rearrangements. Part of the clones is not present; checked against another copy, under half of the missing clones reflect an unresolved V gene, and the others are unexplained. The sample table holds around 310,000 clones, of which approximately 15% were seen once. In total, the top ten clones hold about 0.016% of the sample. General conclusions and limits of the study: Type 1 diabetes patients showed a moderate but significant shortening of TCRB CDR3 length in all four CD4+ subsets.

No antigens are known for them. Sequenced material: naive CD4+ T cells from blood. In light of the paper, this sample's cell subset or site label describes: true naive CD4+ T cells. The receptor set was obtained from a woman younger than 35 with type 1 diabetes.

This clone was seen more than once but under ten times. V usage is TRBV28 and J usage is TRBJ1-2, with 9 bases lining up with TRBD1. With 7 bases clipped from V and 6 bases from J, the junction kept 9 bases outside the gene matches. The germline CDR1 and CDR2 sequences are MDHEN and SYDVKM. This CDR3 spans 14 amino acids. CDR3 protein: CASMRDRVGHGYTF. The DNA for the CDR3 is TGTGCCAGCATGAGGGACAGGGTCGGTCATGGCTACACCTTC.

The rearrangement joins TRBV19 to TRBJ1-1, with a weak D call TRBD1 (6 bases). The V end lost 9 bases, the J end lost 0 bases, and 20 bases lay between the germline ends. The germline gives CDR1 LNHDA, CDR2 SQIVND (reference sequence). The CDR3 length is 16 residues. The CDR3 sequence is CASIRGGATMNTEAFF. The DNA of the CDR3 is TGTGCCAGCATTCGAGGGGGAGCGACGATGAACACTGAAGCTTTCTTT.

The CDR3 reads CRTDHTEAFF. The CDR3 DNA sequence: TGCAGGACAGACCACACTGAAGCTTTCTTT. The chain links TRBV20-1 to TRBJ1-1, with a possible D match to TRBD1 (5 bases). CDR3 length: 10 residues. The germline V gene has CDR1 DFQATT and CDR2 SNEGSKA (reference sequence).

V usage is TRBV29-1 and J usage is TRBJ2-1; 7 nucleotides match TRBD2. Trimming at V came to 4 bases and at J to 8 bases, leaving 11 bases not matched to a gene. The germline V gene has CDR1 SQVTM and CDR2 ANQGSEA. The CDR3 totals 14 residues. This chain's CDR3 is CSVALRLREDEQFF. The CDR3 region has the DNA TGCAGCGTTGCCCTGCGACTCCGGGAGGATGAGCAGTTCTTC.

The sample holds a few counts of this clone. The gene calls are TRBV7-2 and TRBJ2-3; perhaps TRBD1 as D (5 bases). Deletions cut 6 bases from V and 2 bases from J, with 15 bases between. Germline V gene data show CDR1 as SGHTA and CDR2 as FQGNSA. The CDR3 length is 15 residues. In nucleotides, the CDR3 is TGTGCCAGCAGGCGGCAGGGCCAGGTCACAGATACGCAGTATTTT. Its translation: CASRRQGQVTDTQYF.

V is TRBV18 and J is TRBJ1-1; D call uncertain. In germline, CDR1 is KGHSH, CDR2 LQKENI. Trimming pared 3 bases from V and 1 base from J, leaving 6 bases between. The CDR3 is 13 amino acids. The CDR3 loop reads CASSPERNTEAFF. CDR3 nucleotides: TGTGCCAGCTCACCTGAGAGGAACACTGAAGCTTTCTTT.

CDR3: CATVKQGLRNEQFF. The CDR3 region has the DNA TGTGCCACCGTCAAACAGGGGCTACGCAATGAGCAGTTCTTC. The rearrangement uses TRBV27 and TRBJ2-1, with 7 bases aligning to TRBD1. Unmatched junction bases numbered 12, after V lost 10 bases and J lost 6 bases. The CDR3 has 14 amino acids. Germline V gives CDR1 MNHEY, CDR2 SMNVEV (reference sequence).

CDR3 bases: TGTGCCAGCAGCTTATGGGCTAGCGGGAGGAGCACAGATACGCAGTATTTT. Its translation: CASSLWASGRSTDTQYF. The chain has TRBV7-2 and TRBJ2-3; 11 nucleotides align to TRBD2. The trim removed 2 bases at V and 0 bases at J, leaving 4 bases unmatched. Germline CDR1 is SGHTA and CDR2 is FQGNSA. The CDR3 runs 17 residues. The whole variable domain, filled in from reference TRBV7-2 and TRBJ2-3, reads GAGVSQSPSNKVTEKGKDVELRCDPISGHTALYWYRQSLGQGLEFLIYFQGNSAPDKSGLPSDRFSAERTGGSVSTLTIQRTQQEDSAVYLCASSLWASGRSTDTQYFGPGTRLTVL.

This chain uses TRBV2 with TRBJ1-1; perhaps TRBD1 as D (6 bases). The V gene lost 6 bases and the J gene lost 0 bases, with 11 bases spanning the gap. The CDR3 runs to 14 residues. Germline assignment: CDR1 SNHLY and CDR2 FYNNEI. The CDR3 sequence: CASRPGQMNTEAFF. In DNA, the CDR3 is TGTGCCAGCAGGCCGGGACAAATGAACACTGAAGCTTTCTTT.

The chain carries TRBV30 and TRBJ2-7, with 7 bases aligning to TRBD2. The CDR3 runs 16 residues. Trimming removed 0 bases from V and 9 bases from J; junction bases left unmatched: 17. Germline V lookup: CDR1 GTSNPN, CDR2 SVGIG (reference sequence). In nucleotides, the CDR3 is TGTGCCTGGAGTGTATTCGGGGCGGGAGCAACTACCGCGCAGTACTTC. This encodes CAWSVFGAGATTAQYF.

The J gene is TRBJ2-7, the V gene TRBV6-6; D might be TRBD1 (5 bases). Deletions cut 2 bases from V and 6 bases from J, with 11 bases between. The germline V gene encodes CDR1 MNHNY and CDR2 SVGAGI (reference sequence). There are 13 residues in the CDR3. CDR3 loop: CASSYPTGFEQYF. CDR3 sequence (DNA): TGTGCCAGCAGTTACCCCACAGGATTCGAGCAGTACTTC.

This clone occurred a few times. The V and J genes are TRBV9 and TRBJ2-7, with 11 bases aligning to TRBD1. The J segment lost 12 bases and the V segment lost 2 bases, leaving 13 bases of the junction unmatched. Germline values: CDR1 SGDLS, CDR2 YYNGEE. The CDR3 extends over 15 amino acids. CDR3 sequence: CASSVSPGTGGTLYF. CDR3 nucleotides: TGTGCCAGCAGCGTCAGTCCCGGGACAGGGGGGACCTTGTACTTC.

In its sample, this clone was seen a few times. The V gene is TRBV5-4, the J gene TRBJ2-2; tentative D call: TRBD2 (6 bases). V shed 3 bases and J shed 10 bases, with 13 bases lying between them. This CDR3 comprises 13 residues. From germline, CDR1 is SGHNT and CDR2 YYREEE (reference sequence). Here the CDR3 reads CASSWGVAQELFF. In DNA form, the CDR3 reads TGTGCCAGCAGCTGGGGGGTCGCCCAGGAGCTGTTTTTT.

The table lists this clone with a few counts. The chain links TRBV7-6 to TRBJ2-3; possible D gene TRBD2, 6 bases. The CDR3 is made up of 16 amino acids. V shed 0 bases and J shed 1 base, with 11 bases lying between them. Germline loops: CDR1 SGHVS, CDR2 FNYEAQ. CDR3 bases: TGTGCCAGCAGCTTAGCGGGGCCTAGCGGCACAGATACGCAGTATTTT. This translates into CASSLAGPSGTDTQYF. Looking up the rest from reference TRBV7-6 and TRBJ2-3 gives the full variable domain: GAGVSQSPRYKVTKRGQDVALRCDPISGHVSLYWYRQALGQGPEFLTYFNYEAQQDKSGLPNDRFSAERPEGSISTLTIQRTEQRDSAMYRCASSLAGPSGTDTQYFGPGTRLTVL.

Only a few counts were recorded for this clone. This chain uses TRBV20-1 with TRBJ2-7; D unclear. Germline CDR1 is DFQATT and CDR2 is SNEGSKA (reference sequence). V was clipped by 6 bases and J by 3 bases, with 9 bases between them. The CDR3 is 11 residues long. CDR3 amino acids: CSAGLFYEQYF. Written as DNA, the CDR3 is TGCAGTGCCGGTCTCTTCTACGAGCAGTACTTC.

The V call is TRBV6-1, the J call TRBJ2-1, with D possibly matching TRBD2 (5 bases). The CDR3 extends over 14 amino acids. CDR1 MNHNS and CDR2 SASEGT come from the germline V gene. V was shortened by 2 bases and J by 6 bases, with 11 bases between the two germline ends. The CDR3 loop reads CASSERERGNEQFF. For the CDR3, the DNA is TGTGCCAGCAGTGAACGGGAACGGGGCAATGAGCAGTTCTTC.

This clone was counted only a few times. The genes are TRBV4-2 and TRBJ2-1, with D possibly TRBD2 on 6 matching bases. Germline CDR1 is LGHNA and CDR2 is YNFKEQ. Deletions cut 1 base from V and 0 bases from J, with 10 bases between. The CDR3 loop spans 16 amino acids. The CDR3 sequence is CASSQVGRGSYNEQFF. The CDR3 coding sequence is TGTGCCAGCAGCCAAGTCGGGAGAGGCTCCTACAATGAGCAGTTCTTC.

The rearrangement uses TRBV5-4 and TRBJ2-7; 11 bases line up with TRBD2. V dropped 0 bases and J dropped 5; count of bases not matched to a gene: 13. Germline loops: CDR1 SGHNT, CDR2 YYREEE (reference sequence). CDR3 length: 18 residues. CDR3 sequence (DNA): TGTGCCAGCAGCTTGGGGGGCCTAGCGGGAGGTCAGGTCCACGAGCAGTACTTC. It encodes CASSLGGLAGGQVHEQYF.

This clone has only a few counts. V gene TRBV4-3 combines with J gene TRBJ1-1; 7 nucleotides match TRBD1. CDR1 and CDR2 from the germline V gene are LGHNA and YSLEER. This CDR3 is 18 amino acids long. With 0 bases clipped from V and 1 base from J, the junction kept 11 bases outside the gene matches. CDR3 coding DNA: TGCGCCAGCAGCCAAGATCTGGTGACAGGGATATCGAACACTGAAGCTTTCTTT. This gives the protein CASSQDLVTGISNTEAFF.

This chain connects TRBV29-1 to TRBJ1-1; 10 bases map to TRBD1. Germline-derived CDR1 and CDR2 are SQVTM and ANQGSEA. The CDR3 has 14 residues. Trimming took 7 bases from V and 11 from J; bases not matched to a gene: 16. CDR3 loop: CSARERDRGKGAFF. The CDR3 DNA reads TGCAGCGCCCGGGAAAGGGACAGGGGAAAGGGGGCTTTCTTT. Filled out from reference TRBV29-1 and TRBJ1-1, the complete variable domain reads SAVISQKPSRDICQRGTSLTIQCQVDSQVTMMFWYRQQPGQSLTLIATANQGSEATYESGFVIDKFPISRPNLTFSTLTVSNMSPEDSSIYLCSARERDRGKGAFFGQGTRLTVV.

This clone has just a few counts. The gene calls are TRBV7-2 and TRBJ2-1; D ambiguous. The CDR3 covers 15 residues. The V end lost 0 bases, the J end lost 0 bases, and 6 bases lay between the germline ends. Germline CDR1 reads SGHTA; CDR2 reads FQGNSA. The CDR3 region has the DNA TGTGCCAGCAGCTTAGCAATGAGCTCCTACAATGAGCAGTTCTTC. Residues: CASSLAMSSYNEQFF.

This clone turned up a few times. The chain is built from TRBV9 and TRBJ2-5; TRBD1 is a possible D gene (5 bases). Germline V gene lookup returns CDR1 SGDLS and CDR2 YYNGEE. V lost 2 bases, J lost 1 base, and 9 bases lay in between. The CDR3 spans 14 residues. The CDR3 DNA is TGTGCCAGCAGCGTGACAGCAGCCCAAGAGACCCAGTACTTC. Translation gives CASSVTAAQETQYF.

This clone showed up just a few times. The chain joins TRBV4-1 to TRBJ2-1; 10 bases align to TRBD2. CDR3 length: 12 residues. Looked up from germline, CDR1 is MGHRA and CDR2 is YSYEKL. J gave up 12 bases and V 5 bases, and 4 bases lay outside the gene matches. CDR3 bases: TGCGCCAGCAGCACTAGCGGGACCGGGCAGTTCTTC. Its translation: CASSTSGTGQFF.

This clone was detected a few times. The chain has TRBV7-2 and TRBJ2-7; TRBD2 matches 8 bases. Germline assignment: CDR1 SGHTA and CDR2 FQGNSA. J was trimmed by 5 bases and V by 4 bases; bases with no gene match: 4. There are 13 residues in the CDR3. DNA of the CDR3: TGTGCCAGCAGCTGGCGGACTAGCCACGAGCAGTACGTC. The encoded protein is CASSWRTSHEQYV.

This clone was observed a handful of times. The CDR3 loop is CASSSRTGFSSGANVLTF. The CDR3 DNA sequence: TGTGCCAGCAGCTCCAGGACAGGATTTAGCTCTGGGGCCAACGTCCTGACTTTC. The chain links TRBV7-2 to TRBJ2-6, with TRBD1 identical over 7 bases. The germline gives CDR1 SGHTA, CDR2 FQGNSA. J lost 0 bases, V lost 4 bases, and 9 bases had no gene match. This CDR3 is built from 18 residues. Using reference TRBV7-2 and TRBJ2-6 for the parts outside the CDR3, the full variable domain is GAGVSQSPSNKVTEKGKDVELRCDPISGHTALYWYRQSLGQGLEFLIYFQGNSAPDKSGLPSDRFSAERTGGSVSTLTIQRTQQEDSAVYLCASSSRTGFSSGANVLTFGAGSRLTVL.

This clone came up a few times. V and J are TRBV30 and TRBJ1-1; D is undetermined. This CDR3 spans 11 amino acids. Germline values: CDR1 GTSNPN, CDR2 SVGIG (reference sequence). With 0 bases removed from V and 6 bases from J, the gap between germline ends came to 5 bases. The CDR3 region is CAWSVESEAFF. The CDR3 DNA follows: TGTGCCTGGAGTGTGGAGTCTGAAGCTTTCTTT.

The V gene is TRBV7-3, the J gene TRBJ2-2, with 11 positions matching TRBD2. V gave up 2 bases and J gave up 5 bases; unmatched junction bases: 7. Germline V lookup: CDR1 SGHTA, CDR2 FQGTGA. The CDR3 length is 17 residues. The chain's CDR3 is CASSLGLAGGDTGELFF. The DNA of the CDR3 is TGTGCCAGCAGCTTAGGATTAGCGGGAGGGGATACCGGGGAGCTGTTTTTT.

The V gene is TRBV18, the J gene TRBJ1-1; D is undetermined. V gave up 2 bases and J gave up 3 bases, with 19 bases separating them. Germline CDR1 and CDR2: KGHSH and LQKENI. CDR3 length: 17 residues. CDR3 amino acids: CASSPFSAWQRDTEAFF. CDR3 bases: TGTGCCAGCTCACCATTTAGCGCGTGGCAGAGAGACACTGAAGCTTTCTTT.